The 16 T cell receptor beta chains below come from one sample, sequenced in a study of cytomegalovirus exposure and HLA in healthy donors. The assay was immunoSEQ multiplex PCR, and TCRdb's table has in-frame clones only and misses some. The table records about 250,000 clones, about 90% of them present only once. The sequenced sample was PBMCs. These receptors came from a man aged 18 to 29 in good health and CMV-seropositive.

The chain carries TRBV27 and TRBJ1-2; no clear D gene. Trimming left V 2 bases short and J 0 bases short, with 19 bases between. CDR3 size: 18 residues. Germline V gene lookup returns CDR1 MNHEY and CDR2 SMNVEV (reference sequence). The CDR3 spells CASSLGPIVAGSNYGYTF. Written as DNA, the CDR3 is TGTGCCAGCAGTTTAGGGCCTATAGTGGCAGGATCTAACTATGGCTACACCTTC.

The chain uses TRBV15 and TRBJ1-1; the D is unclear. Germline CDR1 LNHNV, CDR2 YYDKDF (reference sequence). This CDR3 is 11 amino acids long. With 4 bases removed from V and 11 bases from J, the gap between germline ends came to 11 bases. The CDR3 DNA is TGTGCCACCAGCAAATTAAGTGCGGCTTTCTTT. Translation gives CATSKLSAAFF.

The chain employs TRBV15 and TRBJ1-1; D unresolved. The CDR3 totals 14 residues. Germline CDR1 LNHNV, CDR2 YYDKDF (reference sequence). V gave up 1 base and J gave up 2 bases, with 8 bases separating them. The CDR3 reads CATSRVVTNTEAFF. CDR3 in DNA: TGTGCCACCAGCAGAGTCGTAACAAACACTGAAGCTTTCTTT.

CDR3 sequence (DNA): TGTGCCAGCAGCCCCCAGCACCTCTACGAGCAGTACTTC. Its protein is CASSPQHLYEQYF. This rearrangement joins TRBV7-2 to TRBJ2-7; D gene unclear. Germline assignment: CDR1 SGHTA and CDR2 FQGNSA. The CDR3 loop spans 13 amino acids. V lost 5 bases and J 3 bases, leaving 11 bases between the germline ends.

The chain uses TRBV9 and TRBJ2-7; D is unresolved. Trimming pared 4 bases from V and 4 bases from J, leaving 18 bases between. Per the germline V gene, CDR1 is SGDLS and CDR2 is YYNGEE. This CDR3 is 15 amino acids long. The CDR3 nucleotides read TGTGCCAGCAGCCCCGGTAATAGGGTCGAGTACGAGCAGTACTTC. Residues: CASSPGNRVEYEQYF.

The J gene is TRBJ2-3, the V gene TRBV7-2, with no clear D. V was trimmed by 3 bases and J by 9 bases, leaving 16 bases between them. This CDR3 region has 14 residues. Germline V gives CDR1 SGHTA, CDR2 FQGNSA. The CDR3 DNA follows: TGTGCCAGCAGCTTGCACTCCCCCCCCGGGACGCAGTATTTT. Amino acid sequence: CASSLHSPPGTQYF.

This rearrangement joins TRBV6-5 to TRBJ1-1; D uncertain. Between the trimmed V and J ends, which lost 5 bases and 5 bases, there was a span of 18 bases. This CDR3 comprises 15 residues. CDR1 is MNHEY, CDR2 SVGAGI, per germline. The CDR3 coding sequence is TGTGCCAGCAGTCCGCCGCTCGCGGGCGGAACTGAAGCTTTCTTT. Translating gives CASSPPLAGGTEAFF.

This chain uses TRBV2 with TRBJ1-5; D is unresolved. V lost 2 bases and J 0 bases, leaving 8 bases between the germline ends. CDR3 length: 15 residues. In germline, CDR1 is SNHLY, CDR2 FYNNEI. The CDR3 here is CASSENSHSNQPQHF. Written as DNA, the CDR3 is TGTGCCAGCAGTGAAAACAGCCATAGCAATCAGCCCCAGCATTTT.

The chain links TRBV5-1 to TRBJ1-2; D possibly corresponds to TRBD1 (5 bases). The CDR3 is 14 amino acids. V lost 1 base and J lost 3, with 10 bases in between. Germline assignment: CDR1 SGHRS and CDR2 YFSETQ. The chain's CDR3 is CASSLRGTDYGYTF. CDR3 bases: TGCGCCAGCAGCTTGAGAGGGACTGACTATGGCTACACCTTC.

The chain has TRBV5-1 and TRBJ2-2; 7 nucleotides agree with TRBD2. The CDR3 is 13 amino acids. Trimming at V came to 5 bases and at J to 5 bases, leaving 3 bases not matched to a gene. Germline assignment: CDR1 SGHRS and CDR2 YFSETQ. The CDR3 is CASRDGGTGELFF. The CDR3 bases are TGCGCCAGCAGGGACGGGGGGACCGGGGAGCTGTTTTTT.

V is TRBV2 and J is TRBJ1-4; D gene unclear. CDR1 SNHLY and CDR2 FYNNEI come from the germline V gene. V shed 3 bases and J shed 0 bases, with 8 bases lying between them. The CDR3 sequence is 15 residues long. The CDR3 is CASSDAGATNEKLFF. The DNA of the CDR3 is TGTGCCAGCAGTGATGCGGGTGCAACTAATGAAAAACTGTTTTTT.

This chain uses TRBV5-1 with TRBJ2-1; D is perhaps TRBD1 or TRBD2 (6 bases each). This CDR3 has 16 amino acids. In germline, CDR1 is SGHRS, CDR2 YFSETQ. V was pared by 4 bases and J by 8 bases, with 22 bases between. This chain's CDR3 is CASSPRDTHAGHEQFF. CDR3 DNA sequence: TGCGCCAGCAGCCCGCGGGACACCCACGCCGGCCATGAGCAGTTCTTC.

The chain employs TRBV5-1 and TRBJ2-5; 9 bases fit TRBD2. The germline gives CDR1 SGHRS, CDR2 YFSETQ. V lost 4 bases to trimming and J lost 2 bases; unmatched junction nucleotides: 3. The CDR3 runs 14 residues. The CDR3 DNA sequence: TGCGCCAGCAGCGCTAGCGGGATACAAGAGACCCAGTACTTC. Translated: CASSASGIQETQYF.

To note about this clone: The sample contains more than one DNA sequence encoding this CDR3. The chain joins TRBV5-1 to TRBJ2-7; 7 nucleotides align to TRBD1. V shed 5 bases, J shed 4 bases, and the junction held 3 bases outside the gene matches. The CDR3 spans 12 residues. The germline CDR1 and CDR2 sequences are SGHRS and YFSETQ. CDR3 loop: CASRGDSYEQYF. CDR3 coding DNA: TGCGCCAGCAGGGGGGACAGTTACGAGCAGTACTTC.

V is TRBV4-1 and J is TRBJ2-7; D tentatively reads TRBD1 or TRBD2 (5 bases each). Germline CDR1 reads MGHRA; CDR2 reads YSYEKL. The V end was cut by 0 bases, the J end by 0 bases, with 9 bases between. The CDR3 runs to 15 residues. The CDR3 loop reads CASSQEPGSSYEQYF. The DNA for the CDR3 is TGCGCCAGCAGCCAAGAACCAGGGAGCTCCTACGAGCAGTACTTC.

The chain combines TRBV19 with TRBJ2-5, with D possibly matching TRBD2 (7 bases). This CDR3 has 16 amino acids. Germline CDR1 LNHDA, CDR2 SQIVND (reference sequence). The ends were cut back, 1 base at V and 5 bases at J, with 17 bases in the middle. CDR3 DNA: TGTGCCAGTAGTATAGTTGGGGGGGCCGGCGTTGAGACCCAGTACTTC. This sequence encodes CASSIVGGAGVETQYF.